These 12 T cell receptor beta chains were all obtained from the same sample, sequenced in a study of blood T cell repertoires in COVID-19. The assay was immunoSEQ multiplex PCR, and TCRdb's table has in-frame clones only and misses some. The sample consists of approximately 30,000 clones, roughly 90% of them appearing once. The sequenced sample consisted of peripheral blood. The receptors here all came from a woman in her forties with active or convalescent COVID-19.

The chain joins TRBV9 to TRBJ2-5; D ambiguous. The CDR3 has 13 amino acids. Germline V gives CDR1 SGDLS, CDR2 YYNGEE. Trimming removed 0 bases from V and 5 bases from J, with 8 bases in between. The CDR3 sequence is CASSVEAGETQYF. In DNA, the CDR3 is TGTGCCAGCAGCGTAGAGGCCGGGGAGACCCAGTACTTC.

This clone has a handful of counts. The DNA of the CDR3 is TGTGCCAGCATCCGGGGGGCCACTGAAGCTTTCTTT. Translation: CASIRGATEAFF. The J gene is TRBJ1-1, the V gene TRBV6-5, with a weak D call TRBD1 (6 bases). CDR1 is MNHEY, CDR2 SVGAGI, per germline. V dropped 7 bases and J dropped 4 bases, with 10 bases sitting between them. CDR3 length: 12 amino acids.

The V and J genes are TRBV7-9 and TRBJ1-2; D not resolved. Germline loops: CDR1 SEHNR, CDR2 FQNEAQ (reference sequence). CDR3 length: 16 amino acids. V gave up 5 bases and J gave up 7 bases, with 23 bases separating them. As DNA, the CDR3 is TGTGCCAGCAGCCAACAAAGGGAGGGCGCTGATGGTGGCTACACCTTC. Translated: CASSQQREGADGGYTF.

The chain links TRBV4-1 to TRBJ1-4, with 12 bases lining up with TRBD1. The J segment lost 8 bases and the V segment lost 5 bases, leaving 6 bases of the junction unmatched. Germline loops: CDR1 MGHRA, CDR2 YSYEKL. The CDR3 runs 15 residues. This CDR3 is CASSGGTGGREKLFF. CDR3 sequence (DNA): TGCGCCAGCAGCGGTGGGACAGGGGGCAGGGAAAAACTGTTTTTT.

The chain recombines TRBV29-1 with TRBJ2-7, with TRBD2 as a possible D gene (5 bases). The CDR3 covers 15 residues. The germline V gene has CDR1 SQVTM and CDR2 ANQGSEA. V was clipped by 4 bases and J by 2 bases, with 18 bases between them. CDR3 coding DNA: TGCAGCGTTGCCCATCAATTGGACTCTACCTACGAGCAGTACTTC. Residues: CSVAHQLDSTYEQYF.

The chain is built from TRBV19 and TRBJ2-2, with TRBD2 identical over 7 bases. This CDR3 is built from 14 residues. Germline CDR1 reads LNHDA; CDR2 reads SQIVND (reference sequence). The V and J ends lost 3 bases and 7 bases, in that order; junction bases with no gene match: 5. The CDR3 loop reads CASSMRENHGELFF. DNA of the CDR3: TGTGCCAGTAGTATGCGGGAGAACCACGGGGAGCTGTTTTTT.

This chain connects TRBV6-8 to TRBJ1-5; possibly TRBD1 for D (5 bases). This CDR3 has 15 residues. The germline V gene has CDR1 MNHGY and CDR2 SAAAGT. The ends were cut back, 2 bases at V and 1 base at J, with 9 bases in the middle. CDR3 sequence reads: CASSYGGRSNQPQHF. The CDR3 nucleotides are TGTGCCAGCAGTTACGGGGGGAGAAGCAATCAGCCCCAGCATTTT.

This chain joins TRBV7-9 and TRBJ2-1, with D possibly being TRBD2 (6 bases). Germline V CDR1 and CDR2: SEHNR, FQNEAQ (reference sequence). The CDR3 contains 16 residues. V shed 5 bases and J shed 10 bases, with 24 bases lying between them. The CDR3 sequence is CASSGDFGSIAIEQFF. The CDR3 DNA follows: TGTGCCAGCAGCGGGGACTTCGGCTCAATCGCAATCGAGCAGTTCTTC. Filled out from reference TRBV7-9 and TRBJ2-1, the complete variable domain reads DTGVSQNPRHKITKRGQNVTFRCDPISEHNRLYWYRQTLGQGPEFLTYFQNEAQLEKSRLLSDRFSAERPKGSFSTLEIQRTEQGDSAMYLCASSGDFGSIAIEQFFGPGTRLTVL.

CDR3 DNA sequence: TGTGCCAGCAGCGGGGGACTAGCGGGGTCCTACGAGCAGTACTTC. It codes for CASSGGLAGSYEQYF. This chain joins TRBV7-2 and TRBJ2-7, with 13 bases identical to TRBD2. Germline assignment: CDR1 SGHTA and CDR2 FQGNSA. The V segment lost 5 bases and the J segment 1 base; nucleotides outside the gene matches: 2. The CDR3 runs 15 residues. Looking up the rest from reference TRBV7-2 and TRBJ2-7 gives the full variable domain: GAGVSQSPSNKVTEKGKDVELRCDPISGHTALYWYRQSLGQGLEFLIYFQGNSAPDKSGLPSDRFSAERTGGSVSTLTIQRTQQEDSAVYLCASSGGLAGSYEQYFGPGTRLTVT.

The rearrangement joins TRBV9 to TRBJ2-7; 7 nucleotides align to TRBD2. CDR1 is SGDLS and CDR2 is YYNGEE in the germline V gene. J lost 0 bases, V lost 0 bases, and 9 bases had no gene match. The CDR3 consists of 17 residues. Written as DNA, the CDR3 is TGTGCCAGCAGCGTAGACTCGGGGGGACGGATCTCCTACGAGCAGTACTTC. This sequence encodes CASSVDSGGRISYEQYF.

Concerning this clone: This sample also contains other DNA sequences that code for the same CDR3. The genes are TRBV12-3 or TRBV12-4 and TRBJ2-7; weak D call: TRBD1 (6 bases). Trimming removed 6 bases from V and 0 bases from J, with 9 bases in between. This CDR3 spans 13 amino acids. CDR3 nucleotides: TGTGCCAGCAGCCGGGACAACTCCTACGAGCAGTACTTC. Amino acid sequence: CASSRDNSYEQYF.

The chain uses TRBV11-2 and TRBJ2-1; 10 nucleotides match TRBD2. V was pared by 2 bases and J by 6 bases, with 4 bases of the junction left unmatched. Per germline, CDR1 SGHAT and CDR2 FQNNGV. This CDR3 spans 15 amino acids. DNA of the CDR3: TGTGCCAGCAGCTTACTAGCGGGGGAGGGCAATGAGCAGTTCTTC. The encoded protein is CASSLLAGEGNEQFF.